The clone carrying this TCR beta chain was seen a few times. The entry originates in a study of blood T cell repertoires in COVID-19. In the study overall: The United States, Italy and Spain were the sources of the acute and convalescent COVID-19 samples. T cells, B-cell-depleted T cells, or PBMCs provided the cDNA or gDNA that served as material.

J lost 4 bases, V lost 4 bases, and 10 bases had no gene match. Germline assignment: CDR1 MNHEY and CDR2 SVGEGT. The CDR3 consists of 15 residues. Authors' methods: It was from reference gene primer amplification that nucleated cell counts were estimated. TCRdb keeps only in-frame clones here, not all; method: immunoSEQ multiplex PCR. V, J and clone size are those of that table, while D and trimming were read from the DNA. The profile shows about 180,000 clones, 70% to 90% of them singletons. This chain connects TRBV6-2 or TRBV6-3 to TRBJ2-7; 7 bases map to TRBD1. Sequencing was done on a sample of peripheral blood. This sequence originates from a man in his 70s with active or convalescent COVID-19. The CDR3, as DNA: TGTGCCAGCAGTTGGACAGGTTCTATATTTTACGAGCAGTACTTC. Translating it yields CASSWTGSIFYEQYF.